A single sample gave rise to the 5 T cell receptor beta chains below, sequenced in a study of neurological immune-mediated disorders (dated by TCRdb to between 2018 and 2020). Libraries came from 5' RACE. Sequencing relied on an Illumina HiSeq 2500. In-frame beta chains were kept once TCRdb had trimmed the public reads at Q25 with fastp and called clones with MiXCR. Rows matching on CDR3 protein sequence are summarized as one entry with the most common DNA and genes. Across this sample there are 50,000 to 70,000 distinct CDR3 sequences, with about 2.5% seen only once. Of the sample, around 3% is held by the ten largest clones. The sample taken for sequencing was PBMCs. The receptors were gathered from a man aged 50 to 60 with multiple sclerosis.

This clonotype occurred a few times. This clone may be a read error of a much larger clone one base away. A read error is likely, as this CDR3 ends without the conserved phenylalanine or tryptophan. This sequence joins TRBV7-6 and TRBJ1-6; 9 bases align to TRBD1. There are 18 residues in the CDR3. Germline CDR1 SGHVS, CDR2 FNYEAQ. J lost 10 bases, V lost 5 bases, and 18 bases had no gene match. As DNA, the CDR3 is TGTGCCAGCAGCCGATCCTACGCGCGGGACAGGGCGAGATCACCCCTCCACATT. Translated: CASSRSYARDRARSPLHI.

This clonotype was counted at least ten times. This chain uses TRBV5-1 with TRBJ2-3; perhaps D is TRBD1 or TRBD2 (5 bases each). This CDR3 comprises 16 residues. The germline V gene has CDR1 SGHRS and CDR2 YFSETQ. V gave up 0 bases and J gave up 3 bases, with 14 bases separating them. This CDR3 reads CASSLDGGLYTDTQYF. The CDR3 DNA is TGCGCCAGCAGCTTGGATGGGGGTCTTTATACAGATACGCAGTATTTT.

There are many counts of this clonotype. The chain's CDR3 is CASSVGTLGGNEQFF. Written as DNA, the CDR3 is TGTGCCAGCAGCGTGGGGACGCTCGGGGGGAATGAGCAGTTCTTC. The chain combines TRBV9 with TRBJ2-1; TRBD2 agrees at 7 bases. CDR1 is SGDLS, CDR2 YYNGEE, per germline. CDR3 length equals 15 residues. The J segment lost 7 bases and the V segment lost 2 bases, leaving 9 bases of the junction unmatched.

This clonotype was seen only a few times. The chain has TRBV5-1 and TRBJ1-4; TRBD1 matches at 11 bases. The V gene's germline CDR1 is SGHRS and CDR2 YFSETQ. V lost 4 bases and J lost 7; bases outside the gene matches: 6. This CDR3 spans 15 amino acids. Written as DNA, the CDR3 is TGCGCCAGCAGCCGGACGGGACAGGGGGGTGAAAAACTGTTTTTT. Amino acids: CASSRTGQGGEKLFF.

This clonotype appeared many times. This chain links TRBV5-1 with TRBJ2-3; 9 bases match TRBD1. CDR1 SGHRS and CDR2 YFSETQ come from the germline V gene. After removal of 4 bases from V and 5 bases from J, the junction contained 8 bases not matched to a gene. The CDR3 contains 15 residues. As DNA, the CDR3 is TGCGCCAGCAGCGAACTGGGACAGGGAGTAGATACGCAGTATTTT. This gives the protein CASSELGQGVDTQYF.